The 27 T cell receptor beta chains presented below share a single source sample, sequenced in a study of cytomegalovirus exposure and HLA in healthy donors. The PCR used 60 Vbeta and 13 Jbeta primers. Generated by immunoSEQ multiplex PCR, the TCRdb table keeps only in-frame clones and is missing some. The table lists roughly 120,000 clones, about three quarters of them singletons. Sequenced sample: PBMCs. All receptors derive from a woman aged 55-70 years in good health and CMV-seropositive.

This clone appeared a single time. The chain uses TRBV7-3 and TRBJ1-1, with D perhaps TRBD1 (6 bases). Trimming pared 1 base from V and 8 bases from J, leaving 11 bases between. The CDR3 sequence is 13 residues long. In germline, CDR1 is SGHTA, CDR2 FQGTGA. In DNA, the CDR3 is TGTGCCAGCAGCTTAAAAACAGGGACCGAAGCTTTCTTT. Residues: CASSLKTGTEAFF.

This chain joins TRBV5-5 and TRBJ2-7; TRBD1 aligns across 9 bases. The CDR3 is made up of 15 amino acids. Trimming took 3 bases from V and 0 from J; bases not matched to a gene: 4. From germline, CDR1 is SGHKS and CDR2 YYEKEE (reference sequence). CDR3 loop: CASSWTGVISYEQYF. CDR3 nucleotides: TGTGCCAGCAGCTGGACAGGGGTCATCTCCTACGAGCAGTACTTC.

This rearrangement joins TRBV2 to TRBJ2-5, with D unclear. The CDR3 consists of 13 residues. V was trimmed by 2 bases and J by 2 bases, leaving 6 bases between them. Germline V lookup: CDR1 SNHLY, CDR2 FYNNEI. As DNA, the CDR3 is TGTGCCAGCAGTGAAATACTGCAAGAGACCCAGTACTTC. It codes for CASSEILQETQYF. Drawing the rest from reference TRBV2 and TRBJ2-5, the complete variable domain is EPEVTQTPSHQVTQMGQEVILRCVPISNHLYFYWYRQILGQKVEFLVSFYNNEISEKSEIFDDQFSVERPDGSNFTLKIRSTKLEDSAMYFCASSEILQETQYFGPGTRLLVL.

The chain couples TRBV12-2 to TRBJ1-3. TRBV12-2 corresponds to a pseudogene. The CDR3 is made up of 18 amino acids. The chain's CDR3 is CASRLAILAEDSGNTIYF. The CDR3 bases are TGTGCAAGTCGCTTAGCCATTTTGGCGGAAGACTCTGGAAACACCATATATTTT.

This clone was seen a handful of times. The gene calls are TRBV7-9 and TRBJ2-3; 8 bases agree with TRBD1. Germline trimming cut 4 bases from V and 0 bases from J; bases unmatched to any gene: 3. Germline V CDR1 and CDR2: SEHNR, FQNEAQ (reference sequence). The CDR3 runs to 15 residues. The CDR3 loop is CASSSQGASTDTQYF. The CDR3, as DNA: TGTGCCAGCAGCTCTCAGGGGGCTAGCACAGATACGCAGTATTTT.

The chain carries TRBV11-2 and TRBJ1-5; D is unclear. CDR1 and CDR2 (germline): SGHAT, FQNNGV. Trimming took off 0 bases at V and 4 bases at J, with 7 bases between the two ends. The CDR3 runs 14 residues. The CDR3 loop reads CASSLDRRNQPQHF. In DNA form, the CDR3 reads TGTGCCAGCAGCTTAGATCGTCGTAATCAGCCCCAGCATTTT.

This sequence joins TRBV6-4 and TRBJ1-1, with TRBD1 as a possible D gene (5 bases). V dropped 8 bases and J dropped 1 base, with 8 bases sitting between them. CDR3 length equals 12 residues. Germline V CDR1 and CDR2: MRHNA, SNTAGT. CDR3: CASRGQNTEAFF. The CDR3 DNA follows: TGTGCCAGCCGAGGACAGAACACTGAAGCTTTCTTT.

The rearrangement links TRBV6-1 to TRBJ1-2, with D possibly being TRBD1 (6 bases). Germline CDR1 reads MNHNS; CDR2 reads SASEGT. The CDR3 is made up of 13 amino acids. V was cut by 6 bases and J by 2 bases, with 10 bases left in between. The CDR3 loop reads CASRSGQNYGYTF. The CDR3 bases are TGTGCCAGCAGATCAGGACAGAACTATGGCTACACCTTC.

This chain joins TRBV4-1 and TRBJ2-7, with D possibly TRBD2 on 5 matching bases. Germline-derived CDR1 and CDR2 are MGHRA and YSYEKL. This CDR3 is built from 16 residues. The germline V and J ends were trimmed by 2 bases and 0 bases, with 14 bases remaining between them. CDR3 DNA sequence: TGCGCCAGCAGCCAAAAGAGGGTCAGTAGCTCCTACGAGCAGTACTTC. As protein: CASSQKRVSSSYEQYF.

A single count supports this clone. The chain uses TRBV5-4 and TRBJ1-2, with D unresolved. V was shortened by 4 bases and J by 5 bases, with 21 bases between the two germline ends. CDR1 and CDR2 from the germline V gene are SGHNT and YYREEE (reference sequence). The CDR3 is made up of 16 amino acids. Written as DNA, the CDR3 is TGTGCCAGCAGCCCCGGCGGGCGGATTCCAATGTATGGCTACACCTTC. Protein: CASSPGGRIPMYGYTF. The variable domain in full, completed from reference TRBV5-4 and TRBJ1-2, reads ETGVTQSPTHLIKTRGQQVTLRCSSQSGHNTVSWYQQALGQGPQFIFQYYREEENGRGNFPPRFSGLQFPNYSSELNVNALELDDSALYLCASSPGGRIPMYGYTFGSGTRLTVV.

The chain uses TRBV6-5 and TRBJ1-2; D is perhaps TRBD1 (5 bases). V gave up 6 bases and J gave up 3 bases, with 17 bases separating them. Germline CDR1 MNHEY, CDR2 SVGAGI. The CDR3 runs 15 residues. The CDR3 loop reads CASSLGGTDHYGYTF. The CDR3 nucleotides are TGTGCCAGCAGCCTCGGGGGGACCGACCACTATGGCTACACCTTC.

The chain recombines TRBV4-3 with TRBJ1-2; the match to TRBD1 covers 7 bases. The trim removed 0 bases at V and 0 bases at J, leaving 1 base unmatched. Germline CDR1 LGHNA, CDR2 YSLEER. CDR3 size: 15 residues. The CDR3 nucleotides read TGCGCCAGCAGCCAAGAGGGGACAGCTAACTATGGCTACACCTTC. This translates into CASSQEGTANYGYTF.

This clone has only one observation. The chain couples TRBV6-5 to TRBJ2-1, with D maybe TRBD2 (6 bases). The germline V gene has CDR1 MNHEY and CDR2 SVGAGI. The CDR3 is 15 amino acids. V lost 2 bases and J lost 4, with 12 bases in between. The CDR3 sequence: CASSYRVAEYNEQFF. The CDR3 nucleotides are TGTGCCAGCAGTTACAGGGTAGCGGAGTACAATGAGCAGTTCTTC.

In regard to this clone: Relative to the germline gene, one junction end is altered; a read error may explain this. The chain combines TRBV7-9 with TRBJ2-2, with 7 bases fitting TRBD2. From germline, CDR1 is SEHNR and CDR2 FQNEAQ (reference sequence). The CDR3 is 18 residues long. The CDR3 DNA reads TGTTCCAGCAGCTTTCAATCTGTAGCTAGCGGGAACACCGGGGAGCTGTTTTTT. Its translation: CSSSFQSVASGNTGELFF.

The chain links TRBV2 to TRBJ2-5, with TRBD2 matching 7 bases. This CDR3 is 12 amino acids long. The ends lost 11 bases at V and 5 bases at J; junction bases unmatched: 8. Germline CDR1 is SNHLY and CDR2 is FYNNEI. The CDR3 reads CAGEAGKETQYF. The CDR3 region has the DNA TGTGCCGGGGAAGCGGGGAAGGAGACCCAGTACTTC.

The chain combines TRBV7-8 with TRBJ2-7; tentatively, D is TRBD2 (5 bases). Per the germline V gene, CDR1 is SGHVS and CDR2 is FQNEAQ. This CDR3 contains 13 residues. The germline V and J ends were trimmed by 1 base and 6 bases, with 10 bases remaining between them. The CDR3 loop reads CASSLVEVGEQYF. CDR3 coding DNA: TGTGCCAGCAGCTTAGTGGAGGTGGGCGAGCAGTACTTC. Drawing the rest from reference TRBV7-8 and TRBJ2-7, the complete variable domain is GAGVSQSPRYKVAKRGQDVALRCDPISGHVSLFWYQQALGQGPEFLTYFQNEAQLDKSGLPSDRFFAERPEGSVSTLKIQRTQQEDSAVYLCASSLVEVGEQYFGPGTRLTVT.

The chain employs TRBV7-6 and TRBJ2-1; 7 bases align to TRBD2. CDR1 SGHVS and CDR2 FNYEAQ come from the germline V gene. Trimming removed 1 base from V and 6 bases from J; junction bases left unmatched: 9. The CDR3 runs 16 residues. CDR3 DNA sequence: TGTGCCAGCAGCTTAGGAAGCGGGGTTGTGGGCAATGAGCAGTTCTTC. It translates to CASSLGSGVVGNEQFF. Variable domain in full (rest from reference TRBV7-6 and TRBJ2-1): GAGVSQSPRYKVTKRGQDVALRCDPISGHVSLYWYRQALGQGPEFLTYFNYEAQQDKSGLPNDRFSAERPEGSISTLTIQRTEQRDSAMYRCASSLGSGVVGNEQFFGPGTRLTVL.

V usage is TRBV29-1 and J usage is TRBJ1-5; 10 bases align to TRBD1. Trimming took 6 bases from V and 5 from J; bases not matched to a gene: 1. The CDR3 spans 12 residues. Germline loops: CDR1 SQVTM, CDR2 ANQGSEA. The CDR3 coding sequence is TGCAGCGTGGGGACAGGGGATCAGCCCCAGCATTTT. It codes for CSVGTGDQPQHF.

In this sample, this clone turned up a few times. The rearrangement links TRBV6-6 to TRBJ1-1; TRBD1 is a possible D gene (6 bases). The V gene lost 6 bases and the J gene lost 2 bases, with 13 bases spanning the gap. The CDR3 has 14 amino acids. Per germline, CDR1 MNHNY and CDR2 SVGAGI (reference sequence). The CDR3 DNA is TGTGCCAGCAGACAGGGACCGGGAAACACTGAAGCTTTCTTT. This encodes CASRQGPGNTEAFF.

V is TRBV18 and J is TRBJ2-3; 11 bases align to TRBD1. CDR1 is KGHSH and CDR2 is LQKENI in the germline V gene. The CDR3 sequence is 16 residues long. V was pared by 6 bases and J by 6 bases, with 11 bases of the junction left unmatched. CDR3 coding DNA: TGTGCCAGCTCTCGCAAGGACAGGGGGCTTGTCGATACGCAGTATTTT. Translated, it gives CASSRKDRGLVDTQYF.

This clone has only one observation. J is TRBJ1-4 and V is TRBV4-3; D ambiguous. This CDR3 contains 13 residues. Per the germline V gene, CDR1 is LGHNA and CDR2 is YSLEER. Between the trimmed V and J ends, which lost 0 bases and 7 bases, there was a span of 6 bases. In DNA, the CDR3 is TGCGCCAGCAGCCAAGATATCAGTGAAAAACTGTTTTTT. This gives the protein CASSQDISEKLFF.

The chain employs TRBV5-1 and TRBJ2-5; TRBD2 might be the D (5 bases). The germline V and J ends were trimmed by 3 bases and 2 bases, with 11 bases remaining between them. CDR1 is SGHRS and CDR2 is YFSETQ in the germline V gene. The CDR3 has 14 residues. CDR3 coding DNA: TGCGCCAGCAGCTCCTTAGCGATTCAAGAGACCCAGTACTTC. Encoded protein: CASSSLAIQETQYF.

This clone was counted a few times. The chain carries TRBV30 and TRBJ2-3, with TRBD2 matching 8 bases. CDR3 length equals 15 residues. CDR1 is GTSNPN and CDR2 is SVGIG in the germline V gene (reference sequence). Germline trimming cut 5 bases from V and 4 bases from J; bases unmatched to any gene: 11. For the CDR3, the DNA is TGTGCCTGGTCCCGAGAGACGGGAGGGGCAGATACGCAGTATTTT. As protein: CAWSRETGGADTQYF.

The chain employs TRBV2 and TRBJ1-2; D perhaps matches TRBD1 (5 bases). The CDR3 has 14 amino acids. Germline-derived CDR1 and CDR2 are SNHLY and FYNNEI. Trimming took off 3 bases at V and 4 bases at J, with 12 bases between the two ends. The CDR3 DNA reads TGTGCCAGCAGTGAGTCAGGGCGCATCTATGGCTACACCTTC. Translation: CASSESGRIYGYTF. The variable domain in full, with the rest retrieved from reference TRBV2 and TRBJ1-2, is EPEVTQTPSHQVTQMGQEVILRCVPISNHLYFYWYRQILGQKVEFLVSFYNNEISEKSEIFDDQFSVERPDGSNFTLKIRSTKLEDSAMYFCASSESGRIYGYTFGSGTRLTVV.

V usage is TRBV2 and J usage is TRBJ2-6, with 7 positions matching TRBD1. V lost 9 bases to trimming and J lost 2 bases; unmatched junction nucleotides: 4. CDR3 size: 14 residues. Germline CDR1 SNHLY, CDR2 FYNNEI. CDR3 in amino acids: CARSTGTGANVLTF. The CDR3 DNA reads as TGTGCCAGATCGACAGGGACTGGGGCCAACGTCCTGACTTTC.

V and J are TRBV30 and TRBJ1-5; perhaps TRBD1 as D (6 bases). Germline CDR1 and CDR2: GTSNPN and SVGIG (reference sequence). V was shortened by 0 bases and J by 7 bases, with 10 bases between the two germline ends. The CDR3 is made up of 13 amino acids. CDR3 protein: CAWSVRTEQPQHF. CDR3 nucleotide sequence: TGTGCCTGGAGTGTACGGACAGAGCAGCCCCAGCATTTT.

The chain carries TRBV19 and TRBJ1-5; D possibly corresponds to TRBD1 (5 bases). The V end lost 5 bases, the J end lost 3 bases, and 11 bases lay between the germline ends. The CDR3 is 14 residues long. The V gene's germline CDR1 is LNHDA and CDR2 SQIVND (reference sequence). CDR3 sequence (DNA): TGTGCCAGTAGTGTTGACAGCCTCAATCAGCCCCAGCATTTT. It encodes CASSVDSLNQPQHF.